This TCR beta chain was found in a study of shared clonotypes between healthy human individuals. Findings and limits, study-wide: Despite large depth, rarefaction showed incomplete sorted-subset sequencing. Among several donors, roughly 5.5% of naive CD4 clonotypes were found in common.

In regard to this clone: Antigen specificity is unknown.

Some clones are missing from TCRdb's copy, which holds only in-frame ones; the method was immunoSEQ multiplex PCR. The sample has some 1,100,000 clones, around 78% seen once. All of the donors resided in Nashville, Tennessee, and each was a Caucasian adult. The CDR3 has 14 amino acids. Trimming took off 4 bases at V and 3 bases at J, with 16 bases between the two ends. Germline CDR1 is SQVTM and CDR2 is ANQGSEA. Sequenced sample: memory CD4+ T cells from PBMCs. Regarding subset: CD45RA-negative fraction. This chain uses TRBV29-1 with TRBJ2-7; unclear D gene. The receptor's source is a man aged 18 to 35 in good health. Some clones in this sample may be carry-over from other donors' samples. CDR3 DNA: TGCAGCGTTGGCCGCAGAAGTCCCCACTACGAGCAGTACTTC. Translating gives CSVGRRSPHYEQYF.